These 2 T cell receptor beta chains share one sample of origin, sequenced in a study of regulatory T cells in long-lasting Graves disease. Noted time point: persistent/refractory GD, antithyroid drugs over 5 years with positive TRAb. PBMC RNA served as the TCR library source. Libraries of TCR beta came from iRepertoire HTBI primers plus Arm-PCR of CDR3 regions. TCRdb passed the multiplex PCR reads through MiXCR, listing each CDR3 protein once. Here the sample spans 300,000 to 350,000 distinct CDR3 sequences, around a fifth being singletons. Material: peripheral blood mononuclear cells (PBMCs), obtained when the disease was refractory, from a patient treated with antithyroid drugs. These receptors all come from a female donor with Graves disease.

At least ten counts were recorded for this clonotype. This chain uses TRBV28 with TRBJ2-7, with 8 bases matching TRBD2. V was pared by 4 bases and J by 0 bases, with 5 bases of the junction left unmatched. The CDR3 totals 15 residues. In germline, CDR1 is MDHEN, CDR2 SYDVKM. This chain's CDR3 is CASSSGGGVSYEQYF. The CDR3 DNA sequence: TGTGCCAGCAGTTCCGGGGGGGGTGTCTCCTACGAGCAGTACTTC.

The chain combines TRBV5-1 with TRBJ1-1; D possibly corresponds to TRBD1 (5 bases). V was pared by 3 bases and J by 0 bases, with 12 bases between. The germline V gene encodes CDR1 SGHRS and CDR2 YFSETQ. This CDR3 has 15 amino acids. CDR3 in DNA: TGCGCCAGCAGCTACACGGGACTAATGAACACTGAAGCTTTCTTT. It encodes CASSYTGLMNTEAFF.